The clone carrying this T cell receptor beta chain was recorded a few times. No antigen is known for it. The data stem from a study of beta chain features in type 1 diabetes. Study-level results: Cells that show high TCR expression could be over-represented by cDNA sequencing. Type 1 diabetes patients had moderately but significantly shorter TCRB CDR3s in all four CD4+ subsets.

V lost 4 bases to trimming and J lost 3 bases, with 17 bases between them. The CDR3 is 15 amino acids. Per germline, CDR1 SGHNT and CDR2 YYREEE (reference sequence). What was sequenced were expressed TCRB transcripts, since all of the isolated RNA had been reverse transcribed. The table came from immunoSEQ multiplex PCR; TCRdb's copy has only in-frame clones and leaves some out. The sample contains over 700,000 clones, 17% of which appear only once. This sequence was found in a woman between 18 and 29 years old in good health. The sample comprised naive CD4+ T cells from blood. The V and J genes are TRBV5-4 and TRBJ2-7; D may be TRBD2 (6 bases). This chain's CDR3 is CASSRVGRSIYEQYF. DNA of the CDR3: TGTGCCAGCAGCCGAGTTGGGAGGTCCATCTACGAGCAGTACTTC.